This TCR beta chain appears in the sequencing data of a study of T-cell reconstitution after alpha-beta-depleted transplantation in children. In its sample, this clonotype was seen many times. A TCRbeta library incorporating unique molecular identifiers was prepared. MiXCR was run by TCRdb on the PCR reads, yielding one entry per CDR3 protein. The sample lists around 500,000 distinct CDR3 sequences; around 13% were seen once. The sequence came from a human donor who donated a stem cell graft to a child with combined immunodeficiency. This material consisted of PBMCs from the stem cell graft donor, taken from the stem cell graft.

The CDR3 sequence is CASSVRDRLLSWDIREQFF. CDR3 nucleotide sequence: TGCGCCAGCAGCGTCCGGGACAGGTTGTTGTCTTGGGACATCAGGGAGCAGTTCTTC. The rearrangement joins TRBV5-1 to TRBJ2-1, with 8 bases fitting TRBD1. The CDR3 is 19 amino acids. Germline assignment: CDR1 SGHRS and CDR2 YFSETQ. V lost 4 bases and J lost 10; bases outside the gene matches: 25.